The 3 T cell receptor beta chains below were found in one sample sequenced in a study of T cells in Graves' hyperthyroidism and ophthalmopathy. Amplified regions were TCR beta CDR3 sequences from RNA transcripts. TCR CDR3 regions were first amplified by RT-PCR with HTBI primers. Using its own MiXCR run on the multiplex PCR reads, TCRdb lists one record per CDR3 protein. The profile shows more than 300,000 distinct CDR3 sequences, roughly 15% of them singletons. Material for sequencing was blood. These receptors came from a woman aged 30 to 39 with Graves' hyperthyroidism that later progressed to Graves' ophthalmopathy.

The chain combines TRBV11-2 with TRBJ2-3; D is unclear. This CDR3 spans 15 amino acids. Germline CDR1 is SGHAT and CDR2 is FQNNGV. Trimming shortened V by 2 bases and J by 4 bases, and 13 bases separated the two germline ends. The CDR3 DNA reads TGTGCCAGCAGCTTATATGCTCCTACACCAGATACGCAGTATTTT. The encoded protein is CASSLYAPTPDTQYF.

The chain uses TRBV15 and TRBJ2-3, with a weak D call TRBD2 (5 bases). This CDR3 has 14 amino acids. Germline V gene sequence: CDR1 LNHNV, CDR2 YYDKDF (reference sequence). V lost 5 bases and J lost 6, with 15 bases in between. As DNA, the CDR3 is TGTGCCACCAGCCTAGCCCCATCCGGGGATACGCAGTATTTT. Protein: CATSLAPSGDTQYF.

This chain uses TRBV20-1 with TRBJ2-5; 10 bases fit TRBD2. Germline values: CDR1 DFQATT, CDR2 SNEGSKA (reference sequence). The CDR3 has 15 residues. J was trimmed by 4 bases and V by 2 bases; bases with no gene match: 7. CDR3 residues: CSARLAGAGGETQYF. CDR3 DNA sequence: TGCAGTGCTAGACTAGCGGGAGCGGGAGGAGAGACCCAGTACTTC.